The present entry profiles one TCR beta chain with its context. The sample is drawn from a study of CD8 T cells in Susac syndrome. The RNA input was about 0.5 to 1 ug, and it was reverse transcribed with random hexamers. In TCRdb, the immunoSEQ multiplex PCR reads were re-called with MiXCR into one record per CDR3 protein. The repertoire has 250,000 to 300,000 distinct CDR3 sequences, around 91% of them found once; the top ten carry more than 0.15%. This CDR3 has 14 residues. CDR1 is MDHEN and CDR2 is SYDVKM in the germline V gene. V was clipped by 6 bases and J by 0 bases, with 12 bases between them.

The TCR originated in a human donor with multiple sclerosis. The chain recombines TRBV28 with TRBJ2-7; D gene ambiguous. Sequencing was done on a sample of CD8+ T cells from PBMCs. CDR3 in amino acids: CASSPVAPSYEQYF. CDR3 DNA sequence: TGTGCCAGCAGCCCCGTGGCCCCCTCCTACGAGCAGTACTTC.